Following are 27 T cell receptor beta chains from one sample sequenced in a study of CD8 T cells in Susac syndrome (dated by TCRdb to the late 2010s). Libraries came from the immunoSEQ multiplex PCR assay. RNA was extracted using the RNeasy kit, and roughly 0.45 to 1 microgram was reverse transcribed with random hexamers. In-frame beta chains were kept once TCRdb had trimmed the public reads at Q25 with fastp and called clones with MiXCR. Identical CDR3 proteins give one entry, which carries the most common genes and DNA. The table for this sample lists hundreds of thousands of distinct CDR3 sequences; just under 95% of them were counted only once. Roughly 0.072% of the sample lies in the top ten. Material for sequencing was CD4+ T cells from PBMCs. The receptors derive from a human donor with multiple sclerosis.

This sequence joins TRBV19 and TRBJ2-2; D tentatively fits TRBD1 or TRBD2 (6 bases each). CDR1 LNHDA and CDR2 SQIVND come from the germline V gene (reference sequence). The V end lost 7 bases, the J end lost 6 bases, and 15 bases lay between the germline ends. The CDR3 length is 14 residues. The CDR3 bases are TGTGCCAGTAAGGGGGGCAGGGCAGCCGGGGAGCTGTTTTTT. It encodes CASKGGRAAGELFF.

The chain links TRBV19 to TRBJ1-3; D is unresolved. CDR1 is LNHDA, CDR2 SQIVND, per germline (reference sequence). This CDR3 contains 16 residues. V was clipped by 5 bases and J by 2 bases, with 16 bases between them. CDR3 coding DNA: TGTGCCAGTAGTGAAAATTGGATGAGGGCTGGAAACACCATATATTTT. This codes for CASSENWMRAGNTIYF.

The chain links TRBV20-1 to TRBJ2-5; 9 bases line up with TRBD1. V lost 0 bases and J lost 4; bases outside the gene matches: 12. CDR1 and CDR2 from the germline V gene are DFQATT and SNEGSKA (reference sequence). This CDR3 has 17 residues. CDR3 region: CSARELGNRGHRETQYF. The CDR3 DNA sequence: TGCAGTGCTAGAGAGTTAGGGAACAGGGGGCATAGAGAGACCCAGTACTTC.

The chain has TRBV12-2 and TRBJ2-7; the table gives TRBD2 as D, unverified against the DNA. TRBV12-2 is annotated as a pseudogene. CDR3 length: 18 residues. CDR3 amino acids: CASRLTSLWGEGFHEQYV. CDR3 sequence (DNA): TGTGCAAGTCGCTTAACGAGCCTGTGGGGGGAGGGCTTTCACGAGCAGTACGTC.

The genes are TRBV15 and TRBJ1-3; D is ambiguous. The CDR3 is 16 residues long. Trimming pared 0 bases from V and 0 bases from J, leaving 9 bases between. In germline, CDR1 is LNHNV, CDR2 YYDKDF (reference sequence). CDR3 in amino acids: CATSRDKASSGNTIYF. For the CDR3, the DNA is TGTGCCACCAGCAGAGATAAAGCATCCTCTGGAAACACCATATATTTT.

This chain's CDR3 is CAFGVGPSLNTEAFF. The CDR3 nucleotides read TGTGCCTTTGGAGTCGGGCCCTCCTTGAACACTGAAGCTTTCTTT. This rearrangement joins TRBV30 to TRBJ1-1; D is uncertain. Per germline, CDR1 GTSNPN and CDR2 SVGIG (reference sequence). The CDR3 length is 15 residues. The V gene lost 7 bases and the J gene lost 0 bases, with 18 bases spanning the gap.

The chain is built from TRBV2 and TRBJ2-2, with TRBD2 matching over 15 bases. CDR1 SNHLY and CDR2 FYNNEI come from the germline V gene. CDR3 length: 19 residues. After removal of 4 bases from V and 1 base from J, the junction contained 7 bases not matched to a gene. The CDR3 DNA is TGTGCCAGCAGTGGCCCGTTGGGACTAGCGGGGGGGAACACCGGGGAGCTGTTTTTT. This codes for CASSGPLGLAGGNTGELFF.

The chain employs TRBV9 and TRBJ2-7, with D perhaps assigned TRBD1 or TRBD2 (5 bases each). CDR3 length equals 14 residues. The V end lost 3 bases, the J end lost 2 bases, and 12 bases lay between the germline ends. Germline CDR1 is SGDLS and CDR2 is YYNGEE. The CDR3 protein is CASSGPGAPYEQYF. DNA of the CDR3: TGTGCCAGCAGCGGCCCCGGGGCCCCCTACGAGCAGTACTTC. Based on the CDR3 plus reference TRBV9 and TRBJ2-7, the full variable domain is DSGVTQTPKHLITATGQRVTLRCSPRSGDLSVYWYQQSLDQGLQFLIQYYNGEERAKGNILERFSAQQFPDLHSELNLSSLELGDSALYFCASSGPGAPYEQYFGPGTRLTVT.

V and J are TRBV18 and TRBJ2-7; D gene uncertain. V lost 1 base and J lost 5, with 6 bases in between. Germline V gene lookup returns CDR1 KGHSH and CDR2 LQKENI. The CDR3 is 12 residues long. The CDR3 DNA is TGTGCCAGCTCACCACTTGGAAACGAGCAGTACTTC. Translating gives CASSPLGNEQYF. Drawing the rest from reference TRBV18 and TRBJ2-7, the complete variable domain is NAGVMQNPRHLVRRRGQEARLRCSPMKGHSHVYWYRQLPEEGLKFMVYLQKENIIDESGMPKERFSAEFPKEGPSILRIQQVVRGDSAAYFCASSPLGNEQYFGPGTRLTVT.

The chain couples TRBV10-3 to TRBJ1-1; D is possibly TRBD1 (5 bases). Germline assignment: CDR1 ENHRY and CDR2 SYGVKD. The V end lost 10 bases, the J end lost 1 base, and 16 bases lay between the germline ends. The CDR3 consists of 14 residues. The CDR3 loop reads CATSAGQKNTEAFF. CDR3 sequence (DNA): TGTGCCACCAGCGCGGGGCAGAAGAACACTGAAGCTTTCTTT.

The gene calls are TRBV30 and TRBJ1-1; D ambiguous. V lost 0 bases to trimming and J lost 4 bases, with 12 bases between them. The CDR3 loop spans 14 amino acids. Germline V gives CDR1 GTSNPN, CDR2 SVGIG (reference sequence). In DNA form, the CDR3 reads TGTGCCTGGAGTGTTTGGTTAGGAGGCACTGAAGCTTTCTTT. Protein: CAWSVWLGGTEAFF.

The chain combines TRBV3-1 with TRBJ2-4; D not certain. The CDR3 consists of 14 residues. V lost 5 bases and J 6 bases, leaving 14 bases between the germline ends. Germline values: CDR1 LGHDT, CDR2 YNNKEL (reference sequence). The CDR3 DNA is TGTGCCAGCAGCAGAGCCTCTCTGGGAAACATTCAGTACTTC. This sequence encodes CASSRASLGNIQYF.

The chain couples TRBV11-3 to TRBJ1-2; 8 nucleotides match TRBD1. CDR1 is SGHNT, CDR2 YENEEA, per germline. The CDR3 consists of 16 residues. The V and J ends lost 4 bases and 4 bases, in that order; junction bases with no gene match: 11. The DNA for the CDR3 is TGTGCCAGCAGCTCCCCAGGACAGGGAGGGGGCTATGGCTACACCTTC. Translating it yields CASSSPGQGGGYGYTF. Drawing the rest from reference TRBV11-3 and TRBJ1-2, the complete variable domain is EAGVVQSPRYKIIEKKQPVAFWCNPISGHNTLYWYLQNLGQGPELLIRYENEEAVDDSQLPKDRFSAERLKGVDSTLKIQPAELGDSAVYLCASSSPGQGGGYGYTFGSGTRLTVV.

This rearrangement joins TRBV12-3 or TRBV12-4 to TRBJ2-2, with TRBD1 as a possible D gene (6 bases). Trimming cost V 8 bases and J 1 base, with 17 bases left between them. The CDR3 sequence is 16 residues long. The CDR3 region has the DNA TGTGCCAGCCTTCGAAACAGGGTGGGGAACACCGGGGAGCTGTTTTTT. Protein product: CASLRNRVGNTGELFF.

The rearrangement joins TRBV5-1 to TRBJ2-3, with a tentative D call TRBD1 (6 bases). The CDR3 extends over 15 amino acids. Trimming left V 4 bases short and J 2 bases short, with 14 bases between. In germline, CDR1 is SGHRS, CDR2 YFSETQ. The CDR3 loop is CASSEEGQPTDTQYF. The CDR3 DNA reads as TGCGCCAGCAGCGAAGAAGGACAGCCCACAGATACGCAGTATTTT.

The V gene is TRBV7-9, the J gene TRBJ2-1, with D possibly being TRBD1 (6 bases). V lost 6 bases and J lost 10, with 7 bases in between. CDR3 size: 10 residues. Germline V gene sequence: CDR1 SEHNR, CDR2 FQNEAQ (reference sequence). The CDR3 bases are TGTGCCAGCAGGGACAGAGAGCAGTTCTTC. Amino acid sequence: CASRDREQFF.

This chain connects TRBV29-1 to TRBJ2-7, with a weak D call TRBD1 (6 bases). The CDR3 sequence is 14 residues long. The V gene's germline CDR1 is SQVTM and CDR2 ANQGSEA. V lost 6 bases and J lost 3, with 18 bases in between. The CDR3 is CSVDRGRIIYEQYV. The DNA of the CDR3 is TGCAGCGTGGACAGAGGGCGCATTATCTACGAGCAGTACGTC.

In DNA form, the CDR3 reads TGTGCCACCAGTGGTCCCCGGGGGGCTGGGCTGGAGACCCAGTACTTC. Translating gives CATSGPRGAGLETQYF. This rearrangement joins TRBV24-1 to TRBJ2-5, with D perhaps matching TRBD2 (7 bases). V was pared by 5 bases and J by 5 bases, with 20 bases between. The V gene's germline CDR1 is KGHDR and CDR2 SFDVKD. The length of the CDR3 is 16 residues.

Only a few counts were recorded for this clonotype. The rearrangement uses TRBV20-1 and TRBJ2-1; 10 positions agree with TRBD2. Germline V CDR1 and CDR2: DFQATT, SNEGSKA (reference sequence). The CDR3 has 15 residues. V was clipped by 1 base and J by 7 bases; unmatched bases: 7. Here the CDR3 DNA reads TGCAGTGCTAGAGTCCCTAGCGGGGGAGGTAATGAGCAGTTCTTC. Its protein product is CSARVPSGGGNEQFF.

The chain recombines TRBV12-3 or TRBV12-4 with TRBJ2-2, with 9 positions matching TRBD1. The ends lost 4 bases at V and 4 bases at J; junction bases unmatched: 7. There are 16 residues in the CDR3. The CDR3 loop is CASSSGTGFLTGELFF. The DNA of the CDR3 is TGTGCCAGCAGTTCCGGGACAGGGTTCCTCACCGGGGAGCTGTTTTTT.

The genes are TRBV20-1 and TRBJ2-5, with D unresolved. The CDR3 runs to 10 residues. V was pared by 6 bases and J by 3 bases, with 5 bases between. The germline CDR1 and CDR2 sequences are DFQATT and SNEGSKA (reference sequence). The CDR3: CSAAKETQYF. CDR3 coding DNA: TGCAGTGCCGCTAAAGAGACCCAGTACTTC.

The chain combines TRBV1 with TRBJ2-3; the table's D call, TRBD1, has no DNA check behind it. TRBV1 is shown as a pseudogene. CDR3 size: 17 residues. Here the CDR3 reads CTSSRGGRILLTDTQYF. CDR3 bases: TGCACCAGCAGCCGAGGGGGCAGGATTCTACTCACAGATACGCAGTATTTT.

The chain recombines TRBV30 with TRBJ1-1; TRBD1 matches at 8 bases. The V segment lost 7 bases and the J segment 4 bases; nucleotides outside the gene matches: 8. Germline V lookup: CDR1 GTSNPN, CDR2 SVGIG (reference sequence). This CDR3 contains 13 residues. This chain's CDR3 is CASSTGGSTEAFF. The CDR3 bases are TGTGCCTCCAGTACAGGGGGTTCCACTGAAGCTTTCTTT.

This rearrangement joins TRBV28 to TRBJ1-5; TRBD1 agrees at 7 bases. Germline assignment: CDR1 MDHEN and CDR2 SYDVKM. CDR3 length equals 15 residues. V lost 6 bases and J lost 4; bases outside the gene matches: 9. The CDR3 is CASSPTGDLNQPQHF. The CDR3 nucleotides are TGTGCCAGCAGCCCAACAGGGGACCTTAATCAGCCCCAGCATTTT.

The rearrangement joins TRBV27 to TRBJ1-1, with 8 bases matching TRBD1. J was trimmed by 8 bases and V by 6 bases; bases with no gene match: 20. Germline V CDR1 and CDR2: MNHEY, SMNVEV (reference sequence). CDR3 length: 17 residues. CDR3 nucleotides: TGTGCCAGCAGCTCGTGGGGGTATGACAGGGGCGCTCCGGAAGCTTTCTTT. Amino acids: CASSSWGYDRGAPEAFF.

J is TRBJ2-4 and V is TRBV20-1, with 9 nucleotides matching TRBD2. This CDR3 has 15 amino acids. Germline-derived CDR1 and CDR2 are DFQATT and SNEGSKA (reference sequence). J gave up 3 bases and V 1 base, and 4 bases lay outside the gene matches. The CDR3 nucleotides are TGCAGTGCTAGAGTTGCGGGAGGGGGCAAAAACATTCAGTACTTC. Amino acids: CSARVAGGGKNIQYF.

The chain carries TRBV6-5 and TRBJ2-3; 10 positions agree with TRBD2. The V and J ends lost 6 bases and 9 bases, in that order; junction bases with no gene match: 3. The CDR3 runs to 12 residues. Per germline, CDR1 MNHEY and CDR2 SVGAGI. CDR3 region: CASSGLADTQYF. The DNA of the CDR3 is TGTGCCAGCAGCGGACTAGCGGACACGCAGTATTTT.